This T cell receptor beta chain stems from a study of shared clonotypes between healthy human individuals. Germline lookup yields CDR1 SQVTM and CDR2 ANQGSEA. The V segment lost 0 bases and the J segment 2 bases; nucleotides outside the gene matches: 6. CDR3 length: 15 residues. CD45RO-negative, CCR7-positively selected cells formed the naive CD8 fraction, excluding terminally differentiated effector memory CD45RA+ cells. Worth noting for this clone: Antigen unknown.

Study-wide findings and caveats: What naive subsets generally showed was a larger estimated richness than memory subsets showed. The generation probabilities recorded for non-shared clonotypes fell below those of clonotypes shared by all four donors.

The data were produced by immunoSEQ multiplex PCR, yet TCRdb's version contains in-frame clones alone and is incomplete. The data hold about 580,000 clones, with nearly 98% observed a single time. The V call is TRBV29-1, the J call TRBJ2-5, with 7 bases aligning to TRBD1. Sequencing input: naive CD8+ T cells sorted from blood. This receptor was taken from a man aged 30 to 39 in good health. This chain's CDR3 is CSVEDPRTGQETQYF. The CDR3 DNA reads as TGCAGCGTTGAAGACCCACGGACAGGTCAAGAGACCCAGTACTTC.